Presented here are 3 T cell receptor beta chains from one specimen sequenced in a study of shared clonotypes between healthy human individuals. Some clones are missing from TCRdb's copy, which holds only in-frame ones; the method was immunoSEQ multiplex PCR. The sample carries around 1.4 million clones, roughly 98.5% recorded once. Input material: naive CD4+ T cells sorted from blood. The subset denotes: CD45RA+ positively selected. The receptor set was obtained from a man between 25 and 39 years old in good health.

The chain combines TRBV7-2 with TRBJ2-1; 8 positions agree with TRBD2. CDR3 length: 14 residues. The V gene end was trimmed by 6 bases and the J gene end by 4 bases; junction bases not matched to a gene: 5. The germline V gene encodes CDR1 SGHTA and CDR2 FQGNSA. This CDR3 is CASREAGAYNEQFF. CDR3 DNA sequence: TGTGCCAGCAGAGAAGCGGGAGCTTACAATGAGCAGTTCTTC.

The gene calls are TRBV7-2 and TRBJ2-5; D is unresolved. The germline V gene encodes CDR1 SGHTA and CDR2 FQGNSA. Deletions cut 5 bases from V and 3 bases from J, with 4 bases between. The CDR3 is made up of 11 amino acids. The CDR3 coding sequence is TGTGCCAGCAGCACCAAAGAGACCCAGTACTTC. Translating gives CASSTKETQYF. Using reference TRBV7-2 and TRBJ2-5 for the parts outside the CDR3, the full variable domain is GAGVSQSPSNKVTEKGKDVELRCDPISGHTALYWYRQSLGQGLEFLIYFQGNSAPDKSGLPSDRFSAERTGGSVSTLTIQRTQQEDSAVYLCASSTKETQYFGPGTRLLVL.

V and J are TRBV19 and TRBJ2-1, with 8 bases identical to TRBD1. V gave up 3 bases and J gave up 4 bases; unmatched junction bases: 5. The germline gives CDR1 LNHDA, CDR2 SQIVND (reference sequence). The CDR3 contains 15 residues. As DNA, the CDR3 is TGTGCCAGTAGTATTAGGGACAGGTATTACAATGAGCAGTTCTTC. It encodes CASSIRDRYYNEQFF.